Sequencing of this TCR beta chain was carried out in a study of cytomegalovirus exposure and HLA in healthy donors. Study-level points and caveats: A later analysis by the authors found several of the most significant clusters apparently linked to common viral pathogens. The records held CMV serostatus as the only immune exposure information.

Trimming removed 1 base from V and 3 bases from J; junction bases left unmatched: 3. Germline assignment: CDR1 MNHNY and CDR2 SVGAGI (reference sequence). The CDR3 covers 15 residues. This clone occurred a few times. Its specificity is unknown. Vbeta (60) and Jbeta (13) primers were used in the PCR. Some clones are missing from TCRdb's copy, which holds only in-frame ones; the method was immunoSEQ multiplex PCR. The data show 100,000 to 150,000 clones, 70% to 85% seen once. The source material was PBMCs. The V call is TRBV6-6, the J call TRBJ2-3; 8 positions match TRBD2. The clonotype originates from a woman aged 55 to 70 in good health and CMV-seropositive. CDR3 sequence (DNA): TGTGCCAGCAGTTACTTGCGGGGGGAGACAGATACGCAGTATTTT. The encoded protein is CASSYLRGETDTQYF.